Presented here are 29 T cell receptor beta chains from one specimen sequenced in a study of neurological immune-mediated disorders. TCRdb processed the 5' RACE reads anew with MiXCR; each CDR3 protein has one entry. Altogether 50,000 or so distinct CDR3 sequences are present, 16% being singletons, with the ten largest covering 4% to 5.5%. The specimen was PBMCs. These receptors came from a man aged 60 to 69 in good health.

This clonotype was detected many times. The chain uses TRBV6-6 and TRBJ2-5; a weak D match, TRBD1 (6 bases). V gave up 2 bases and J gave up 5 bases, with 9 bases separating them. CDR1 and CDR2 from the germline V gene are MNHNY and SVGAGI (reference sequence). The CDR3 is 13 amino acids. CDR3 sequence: CASSYAGEETQYF. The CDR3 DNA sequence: TGTGCCAGCAGTTACGCAGGGGAGGAGACCCAGTACTTC.

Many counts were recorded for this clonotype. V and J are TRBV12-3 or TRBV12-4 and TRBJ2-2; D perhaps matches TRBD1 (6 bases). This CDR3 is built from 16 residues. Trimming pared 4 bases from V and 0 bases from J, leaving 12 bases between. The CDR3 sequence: CASSSYRAPNTGELFF. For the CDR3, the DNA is TGTGCCAGCAGTTCGTACAGGGCTCCGAACACCGGGGAGCTGTTTTTT.

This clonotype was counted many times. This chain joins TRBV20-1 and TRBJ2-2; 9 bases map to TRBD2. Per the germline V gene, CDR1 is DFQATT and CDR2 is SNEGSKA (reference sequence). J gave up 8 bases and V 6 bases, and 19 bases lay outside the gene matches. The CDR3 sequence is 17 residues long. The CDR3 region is CSATTGKGLALPGELFF. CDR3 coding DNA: TGCAGTGCAACGACAGGGAAGGGACTAGCCCTACCTGGGGAGCTGTTTTTT.

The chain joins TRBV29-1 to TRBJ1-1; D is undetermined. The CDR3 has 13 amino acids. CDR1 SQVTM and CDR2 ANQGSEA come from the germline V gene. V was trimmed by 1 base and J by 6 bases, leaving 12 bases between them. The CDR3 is CSVEVVGRAEAFF. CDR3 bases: TGCAGCGTTGAAGTGGTAGGGAGGGCTGAAGCTTTCTTT.

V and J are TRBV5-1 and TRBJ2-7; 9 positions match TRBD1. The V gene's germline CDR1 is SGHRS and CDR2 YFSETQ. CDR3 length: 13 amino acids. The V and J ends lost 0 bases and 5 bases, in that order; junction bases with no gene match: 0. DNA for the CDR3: TGCGCCAGCAGCTTGGGGGACAGGGACGAGCAGTACTTC. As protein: CASSLGDRDEQYF.

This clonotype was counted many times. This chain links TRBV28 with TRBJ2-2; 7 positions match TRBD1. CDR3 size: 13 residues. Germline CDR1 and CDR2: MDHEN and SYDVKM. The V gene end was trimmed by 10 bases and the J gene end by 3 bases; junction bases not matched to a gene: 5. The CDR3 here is CATGDSHTGELFF. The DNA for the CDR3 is TGTGCCACCGGGGACAGCCACACCGGGGAGCTGTTTTTT.

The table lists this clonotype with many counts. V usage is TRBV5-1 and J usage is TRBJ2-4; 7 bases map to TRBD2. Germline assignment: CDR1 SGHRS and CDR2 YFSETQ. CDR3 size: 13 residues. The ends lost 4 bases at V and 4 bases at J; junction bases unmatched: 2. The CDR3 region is CASSRGGKNIQYF. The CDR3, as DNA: TGCGCCAGCAGCCGCGGGGGAAAAAACATTCAGTACTTC.

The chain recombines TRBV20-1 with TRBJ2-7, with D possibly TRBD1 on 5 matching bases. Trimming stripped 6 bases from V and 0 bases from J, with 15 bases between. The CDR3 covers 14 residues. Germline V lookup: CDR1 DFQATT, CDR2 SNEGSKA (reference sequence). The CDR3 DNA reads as TGCAGTGCACCCCGACAGACCAGCTCCTACGAGCAGTACTTC. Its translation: CSAPRQTSSYEQYF.

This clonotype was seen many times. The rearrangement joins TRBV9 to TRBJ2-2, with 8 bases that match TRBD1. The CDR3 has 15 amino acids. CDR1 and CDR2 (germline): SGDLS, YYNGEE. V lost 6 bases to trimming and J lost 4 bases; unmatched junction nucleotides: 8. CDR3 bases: TGTGCCAGCACCGAGACAGGGGCGGTCACCGGGGAGCTGTTTTTT. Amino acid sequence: CASTETGAVTGELFF.

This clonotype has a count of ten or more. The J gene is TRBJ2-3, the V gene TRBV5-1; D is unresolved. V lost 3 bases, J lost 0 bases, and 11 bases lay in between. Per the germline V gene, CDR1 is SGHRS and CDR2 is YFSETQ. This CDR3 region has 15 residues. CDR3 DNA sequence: TGCGCCAGCAGCTCGAGTGGCCCCAGCACAGATACGCAGTATTTT. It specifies CASSSSGPSTDTQYF.

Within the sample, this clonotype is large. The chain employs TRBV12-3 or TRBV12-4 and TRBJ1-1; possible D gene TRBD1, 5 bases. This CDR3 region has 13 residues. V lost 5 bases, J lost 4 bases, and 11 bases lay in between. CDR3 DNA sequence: TGTGCCAGCAGTCCCCACCAGGGCACTGAAGCTTTCTTT. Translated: CASSPHQGTEAFF.

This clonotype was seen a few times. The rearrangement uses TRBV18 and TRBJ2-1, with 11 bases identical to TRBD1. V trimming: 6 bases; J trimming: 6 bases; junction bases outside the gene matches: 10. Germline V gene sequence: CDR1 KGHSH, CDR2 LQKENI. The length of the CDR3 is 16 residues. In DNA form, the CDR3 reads TGTGCCAGCTCTCCTCTAGGGACAGGGGGAACCAATGAGCAGTTCTTC. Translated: CASSPLGTGGTNEQFF.

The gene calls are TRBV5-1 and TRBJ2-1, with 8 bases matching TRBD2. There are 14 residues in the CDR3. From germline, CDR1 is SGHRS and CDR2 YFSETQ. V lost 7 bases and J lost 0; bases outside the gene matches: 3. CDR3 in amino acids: CASGSGSSYNEQFF. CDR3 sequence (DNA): TGCGCCAGCGGGAGCGGGAGCTCCTACAATGAGCAGTTCTTC.

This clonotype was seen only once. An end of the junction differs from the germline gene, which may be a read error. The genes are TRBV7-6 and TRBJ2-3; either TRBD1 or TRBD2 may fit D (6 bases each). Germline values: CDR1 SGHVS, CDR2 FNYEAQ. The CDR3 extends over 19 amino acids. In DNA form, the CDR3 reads TGTACCAGAAGCTTGACTAGTGGGAGAAGGAGGGGGGGCACAGATACGCAGTATTTT. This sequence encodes CTRSLTSGRRRGGTDTQYF.

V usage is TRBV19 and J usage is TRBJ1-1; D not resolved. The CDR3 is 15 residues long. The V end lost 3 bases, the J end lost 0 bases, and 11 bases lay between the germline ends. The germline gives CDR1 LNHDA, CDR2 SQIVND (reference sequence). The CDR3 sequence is CASSMMVRVNTEAFF. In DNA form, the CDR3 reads TGTGCCAGTAGTATGATGGTCCGGGTGAACACTGAAGCTTTCTTT. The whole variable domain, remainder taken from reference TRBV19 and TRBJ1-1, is DGGITQSPKYLFRKEGQNVTLSCEQNLNHDAMYWYRQDPGQGLRLIYYSQIVNDFQKGDIAEGYSVSREKKESFPLTVTSAQKNPTAFYLCASSMMVRVNTEAFFGQGTRLTVV.

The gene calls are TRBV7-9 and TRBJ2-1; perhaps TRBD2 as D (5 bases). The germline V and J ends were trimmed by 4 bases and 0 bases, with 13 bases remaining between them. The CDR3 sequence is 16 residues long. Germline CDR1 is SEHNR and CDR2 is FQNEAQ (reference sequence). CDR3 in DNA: TGTGCCAGCAGCTGGGGAGCCGGACGCTCCTACAATGAGCAGTTCTTC. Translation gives CASSWGAGRSYNEQFF.

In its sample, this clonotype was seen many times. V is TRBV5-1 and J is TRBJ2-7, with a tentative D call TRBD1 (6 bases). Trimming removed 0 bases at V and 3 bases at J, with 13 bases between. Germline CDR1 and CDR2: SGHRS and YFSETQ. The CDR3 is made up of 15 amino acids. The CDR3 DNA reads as TGCGCCAGCAGCTTGGGGGACACGGAGCTCTACGAGCAGTACTTC. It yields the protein CASSLGDTELYEQYF. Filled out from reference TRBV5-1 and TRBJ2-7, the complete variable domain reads KAGVTQTPRYLIKTRGQQVTLSCSPISGHRSVSWYQQTPGQGLQFLFEYFSETQRNKGNFPGRFSGRQFSNSRSEMNVSTLELGDSALYLCASSLGDTELYEQYFGPGTRLTVT.

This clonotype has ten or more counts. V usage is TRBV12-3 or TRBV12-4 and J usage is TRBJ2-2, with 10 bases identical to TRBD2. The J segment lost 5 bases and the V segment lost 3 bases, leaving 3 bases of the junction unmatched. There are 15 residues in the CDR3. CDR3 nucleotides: TGTGCCAGCAGTTTCTCTAGCGGGGGAACCGGGGAGCTGTTTTTT. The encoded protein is CASSFSSGGTGELFF.

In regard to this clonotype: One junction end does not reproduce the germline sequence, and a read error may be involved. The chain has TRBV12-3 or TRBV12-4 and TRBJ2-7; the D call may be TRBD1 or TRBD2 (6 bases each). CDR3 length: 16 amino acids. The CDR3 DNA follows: TGTGCCAGCAGTTTGAGTTCGAGGGGGGCCTCCAACGAGCAGTACTTC. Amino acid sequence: CASSLSSRGASNEQYF.

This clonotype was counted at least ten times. In nucleotides, the CDR3 is TGTGCCAGCAGCTTGGGGATCCAATCCTCCACAGATACGCAGTATTTT. Encoded protein: CASSLGIQSSTDTQYF. The rearrangement links TRBV7-6 to TRBJ2-3; D is unresolved. Trimming pared 3 bases from V and 2 bases from J, leaving 15 bases between. This CDR3 comprises 16 residues. The germline CDR1 and CDR2 sequences are SGHVS and FNYEAQ.

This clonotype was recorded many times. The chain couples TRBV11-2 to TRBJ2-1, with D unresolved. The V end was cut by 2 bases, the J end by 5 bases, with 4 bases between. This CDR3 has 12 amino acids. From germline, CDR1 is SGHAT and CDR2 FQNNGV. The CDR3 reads CASSLLDNEQFF. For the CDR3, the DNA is TGTGCCAGCAGCTTACTGGACAATGAGCAGTTCTTC.

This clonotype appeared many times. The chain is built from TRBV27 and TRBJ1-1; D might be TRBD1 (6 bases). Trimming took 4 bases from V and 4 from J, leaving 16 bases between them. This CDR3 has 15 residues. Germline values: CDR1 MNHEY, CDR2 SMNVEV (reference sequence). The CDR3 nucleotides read TGTGCCAGCAGTTACTCGCCACAGGGCTCCACTGAAGCTTTCTTT. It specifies CASSYSPQGSTEAFF.

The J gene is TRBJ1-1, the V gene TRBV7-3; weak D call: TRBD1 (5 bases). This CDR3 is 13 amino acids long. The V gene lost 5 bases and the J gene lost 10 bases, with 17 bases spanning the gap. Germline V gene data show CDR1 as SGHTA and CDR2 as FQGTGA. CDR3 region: CASSTRDGGTAFF. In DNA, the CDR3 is TGTGCCAGCAGCACCAGGGACGGAGGGACAGCTTTCTTT.

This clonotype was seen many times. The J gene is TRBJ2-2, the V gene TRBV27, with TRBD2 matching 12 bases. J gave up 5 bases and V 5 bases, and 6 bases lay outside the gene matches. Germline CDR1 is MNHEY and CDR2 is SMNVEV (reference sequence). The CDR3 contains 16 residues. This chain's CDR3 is CASSVLAGGWTGELFF. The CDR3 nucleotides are TGTGCCAGCAGTGTACTAGCGGGAGGTTGGACCGGGGAGCTGTTTTTT.

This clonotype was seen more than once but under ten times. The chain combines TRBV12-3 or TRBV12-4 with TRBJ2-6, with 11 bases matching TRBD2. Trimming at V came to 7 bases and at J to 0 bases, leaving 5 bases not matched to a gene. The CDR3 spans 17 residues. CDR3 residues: CASILAGGFSGANVLTF. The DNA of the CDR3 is TGTGCCAGCATCCTAGCGGGAGGCTTCTCTGGGGCCAACGTCCTGACTTTC.

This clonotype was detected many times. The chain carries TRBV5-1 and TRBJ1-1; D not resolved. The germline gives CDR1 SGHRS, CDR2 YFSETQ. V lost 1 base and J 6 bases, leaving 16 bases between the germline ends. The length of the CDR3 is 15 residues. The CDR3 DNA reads TGCGCCAGCAGCTTGCGGTCCGGGAGCTCACCTGAAGCTTTCTTT. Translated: CASSLRSGSSPEAFF.

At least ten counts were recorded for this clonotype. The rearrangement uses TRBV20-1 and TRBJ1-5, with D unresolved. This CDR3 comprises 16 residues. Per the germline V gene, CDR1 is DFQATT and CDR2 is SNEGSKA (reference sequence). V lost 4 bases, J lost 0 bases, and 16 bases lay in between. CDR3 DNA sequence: TGCAGTGCTAAAGAGGGAGGAACACATAGCAATCAGCCCCAGCATTTT. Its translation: CSAKEGGTHSNQPQHF.

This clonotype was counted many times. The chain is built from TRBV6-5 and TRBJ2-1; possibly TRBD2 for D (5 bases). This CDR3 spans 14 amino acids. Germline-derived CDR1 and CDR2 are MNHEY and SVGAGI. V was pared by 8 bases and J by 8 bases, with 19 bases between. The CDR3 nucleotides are TGTGCCAGCGCGAGGGAGCGGTCTAGGGATGAGCAGTTCTTC. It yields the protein CASARERSRDEQFF.

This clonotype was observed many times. CDR3 sequence: CASSLRDTGLWEQFF. CDR3 coding DNA: TGTGCCAGCAGCTTACGGGATACGGGGTTATGGGAGCAGTTCTTC. The chain recombines TRBV7-2 with TRBJ2-1, with D possibly TRBD2 on 5 matching bases. The V and J ends lost 2 bases and 10 bases respectively, with 18 bases between them. The CDR3 loop spans 15 amino acids. Germline values: CDR1 SGHTA, CDR2 FQGNSA.